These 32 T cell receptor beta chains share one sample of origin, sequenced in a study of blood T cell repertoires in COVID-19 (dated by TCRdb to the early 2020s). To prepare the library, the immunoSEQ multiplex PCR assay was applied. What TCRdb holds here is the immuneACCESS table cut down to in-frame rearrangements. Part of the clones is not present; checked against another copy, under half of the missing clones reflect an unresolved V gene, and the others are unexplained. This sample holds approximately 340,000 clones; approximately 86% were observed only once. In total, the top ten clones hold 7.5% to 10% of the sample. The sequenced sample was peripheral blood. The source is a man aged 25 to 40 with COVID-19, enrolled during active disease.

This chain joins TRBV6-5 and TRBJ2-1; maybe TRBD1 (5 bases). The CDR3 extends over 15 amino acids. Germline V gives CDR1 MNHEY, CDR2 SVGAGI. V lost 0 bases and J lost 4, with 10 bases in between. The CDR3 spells CASSYSLSGYNEQFF. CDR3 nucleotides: TGTGCCAGCAGTTACTCATTATCAGGGTACAATGAGCAGTTCTTC.

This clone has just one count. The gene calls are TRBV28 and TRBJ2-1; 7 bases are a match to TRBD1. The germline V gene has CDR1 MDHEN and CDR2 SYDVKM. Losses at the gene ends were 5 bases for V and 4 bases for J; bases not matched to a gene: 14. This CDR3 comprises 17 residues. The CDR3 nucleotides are TGTGCCAGCAGTCAGTCGATCGGGACAGTCAAATACAATGAGCAGTTCTTC. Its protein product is CASSQSIGTVKYNEQFF.

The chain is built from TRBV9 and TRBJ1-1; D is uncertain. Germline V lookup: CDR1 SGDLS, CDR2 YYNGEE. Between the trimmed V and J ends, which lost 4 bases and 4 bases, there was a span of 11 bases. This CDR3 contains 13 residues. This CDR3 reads CASSRRRFTEAFF. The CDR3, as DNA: TGTGCCAGCAGCCGTAGGAGGTTCACTGAAGCTTTCTTT.

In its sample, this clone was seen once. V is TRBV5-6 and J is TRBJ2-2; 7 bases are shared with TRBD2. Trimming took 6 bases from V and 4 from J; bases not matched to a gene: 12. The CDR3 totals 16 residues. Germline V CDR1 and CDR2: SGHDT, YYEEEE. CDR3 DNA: TGTGCCAGCACCTCCTCGTGGGCGGGGGTCACCGGGGAGCTGTTTTTT. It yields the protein CASTSSWAGVTGELFF. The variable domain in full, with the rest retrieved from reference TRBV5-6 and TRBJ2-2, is DAGVTQSPTHLIKTRGQQVTLRCSPKSGHDTVSWYQQALGQGPQFIFQYYEEEERQRGNFPDRFSGHQFPNYSSELNVNALLLGDSALYLCASTSSWAGVTGELFFGEGSRLTVL.

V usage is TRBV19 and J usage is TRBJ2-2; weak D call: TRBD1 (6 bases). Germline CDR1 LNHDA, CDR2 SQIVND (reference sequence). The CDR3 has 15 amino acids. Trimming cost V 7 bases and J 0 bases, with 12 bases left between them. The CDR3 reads CASNPGHTNTGELFF. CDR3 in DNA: TGTGCCAGTAATCCGGGACATACGAACACCGGGGAGCTGTTTTTT.

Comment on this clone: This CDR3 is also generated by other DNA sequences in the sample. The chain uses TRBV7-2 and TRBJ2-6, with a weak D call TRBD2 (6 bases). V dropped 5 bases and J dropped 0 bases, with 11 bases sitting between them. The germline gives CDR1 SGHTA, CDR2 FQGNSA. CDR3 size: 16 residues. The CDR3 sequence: CASSPFGSSGANVLTF. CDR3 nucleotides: TGTGCCAGCAGCCCCTTCGGGAGCTCTGGGGCCAACGTCCTGACTTTC.

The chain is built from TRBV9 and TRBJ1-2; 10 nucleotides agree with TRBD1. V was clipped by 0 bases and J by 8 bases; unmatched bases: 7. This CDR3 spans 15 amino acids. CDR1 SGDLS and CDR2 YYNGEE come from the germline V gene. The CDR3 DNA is TGTGCCAGCAGCGTAGGGGCAGGGACAGGGGCCGGCTACACCTTC. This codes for CASSVGAGTGAGYTF.

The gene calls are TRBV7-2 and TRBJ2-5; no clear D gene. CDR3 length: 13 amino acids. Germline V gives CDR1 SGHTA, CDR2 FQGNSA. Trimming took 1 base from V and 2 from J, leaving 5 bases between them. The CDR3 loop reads CASSLVLQETQYF. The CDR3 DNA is TGTGCCAGCAGCTTAGTCCTACAAGAGACCCAGTACTTC.

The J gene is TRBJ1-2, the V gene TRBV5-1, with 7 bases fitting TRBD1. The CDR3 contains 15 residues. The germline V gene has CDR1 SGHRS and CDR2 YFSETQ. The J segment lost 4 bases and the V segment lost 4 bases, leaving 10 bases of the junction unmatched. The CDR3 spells CASSPGQERTYGYTF. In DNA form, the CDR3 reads TGCGCCAGCAGCCCTGGACAGGAGAGAACCTATGGCTACACCTTC.

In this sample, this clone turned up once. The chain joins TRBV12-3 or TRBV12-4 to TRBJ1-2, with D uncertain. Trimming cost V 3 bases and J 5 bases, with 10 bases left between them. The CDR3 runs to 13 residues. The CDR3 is CASSFVQVYGYTF. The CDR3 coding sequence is TGTGCCAGCAGTTTCGTCCAGGTTTATGGCTACACCTTC.

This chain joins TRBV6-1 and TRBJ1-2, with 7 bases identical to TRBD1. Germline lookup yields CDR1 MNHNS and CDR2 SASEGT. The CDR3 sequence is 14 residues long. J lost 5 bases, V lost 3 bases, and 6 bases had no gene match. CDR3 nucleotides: TGTGCCAGCAGTGAGTCTCAGGGGGGATATGGCTACACCTTC. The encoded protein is CASSESQGGYGYTF.

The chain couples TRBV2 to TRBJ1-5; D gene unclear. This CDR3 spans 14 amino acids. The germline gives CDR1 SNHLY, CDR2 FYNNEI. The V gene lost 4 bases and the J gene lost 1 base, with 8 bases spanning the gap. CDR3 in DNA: TGTGCCAGCAGTGTTGAGAAAAGCAATCAGCCCCAGCATTTT. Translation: CASSVEKSNQPQHF.

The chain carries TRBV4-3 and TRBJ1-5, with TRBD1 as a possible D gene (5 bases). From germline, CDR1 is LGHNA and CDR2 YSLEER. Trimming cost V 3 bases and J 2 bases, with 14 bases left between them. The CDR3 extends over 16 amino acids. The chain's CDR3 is CASSHIPGDGNQPQHF. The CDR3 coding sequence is TGCGCCAGCAGCCACATACCGGGGGATGGCAATCAGCCCCAGCATTTT.

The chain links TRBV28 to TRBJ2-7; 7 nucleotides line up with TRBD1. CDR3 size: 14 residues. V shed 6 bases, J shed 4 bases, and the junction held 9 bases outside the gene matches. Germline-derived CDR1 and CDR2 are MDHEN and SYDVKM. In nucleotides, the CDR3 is TGTGCCAGCAGAACACAGGGGCCCAGTTACGAGCAGTACTTC. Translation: CASRTQGPSYEQYF.

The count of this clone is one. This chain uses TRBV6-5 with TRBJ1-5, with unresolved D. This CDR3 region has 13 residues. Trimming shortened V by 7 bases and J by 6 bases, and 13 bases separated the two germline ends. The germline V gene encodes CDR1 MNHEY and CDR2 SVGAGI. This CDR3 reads CASTRAPSQPQHF. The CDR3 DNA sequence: TGTGCCAGCACGAGGGCCCCCAGTCAGCCCCAGCATTTT.

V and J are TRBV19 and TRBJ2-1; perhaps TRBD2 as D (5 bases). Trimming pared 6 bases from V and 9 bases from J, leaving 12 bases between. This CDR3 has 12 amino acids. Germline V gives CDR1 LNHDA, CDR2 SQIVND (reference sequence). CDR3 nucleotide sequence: TGTGCCAGTAGCAGCGGACTCGGTGAGCAGTTCTTC. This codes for CASSSGLGEQFF.

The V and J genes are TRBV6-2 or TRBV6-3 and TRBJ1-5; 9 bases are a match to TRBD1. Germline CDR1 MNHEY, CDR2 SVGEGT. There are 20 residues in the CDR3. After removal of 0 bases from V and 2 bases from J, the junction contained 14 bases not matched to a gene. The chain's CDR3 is CASSYSLGQGKGLGNQPQHF. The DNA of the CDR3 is TGTGCCAGCAGTTACTCCCTTGGACAGGGGAAGGGGCTCGGCAATCAGCCCCAGCATTTT.

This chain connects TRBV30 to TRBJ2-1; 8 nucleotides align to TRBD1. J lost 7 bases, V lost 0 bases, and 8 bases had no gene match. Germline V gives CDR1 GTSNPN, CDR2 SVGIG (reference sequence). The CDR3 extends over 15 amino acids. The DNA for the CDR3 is TGTGCCTGGAGTGTCGGGACAGGAATGATAAATGAGCAGTTCTTC. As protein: CAWSVGTGMINEQFF. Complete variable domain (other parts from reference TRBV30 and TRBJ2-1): SQTIHQWPATLVQPVGSPLSLECTVEGTSNPNLYWYRQAAGRGLQLLFYSVGIGQISSEVPQNLSASRPQDRQFILSSKKLLLSDSGFYLCAWSVGTGMINEQFFGPGTRLTVL.

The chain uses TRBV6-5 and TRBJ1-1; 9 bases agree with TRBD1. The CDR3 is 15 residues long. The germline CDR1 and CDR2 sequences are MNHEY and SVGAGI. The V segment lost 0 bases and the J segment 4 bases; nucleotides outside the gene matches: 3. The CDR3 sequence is CASSYSGQGVTEAFF. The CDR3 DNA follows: TGTGCCAGCAGTTACTCGGGACAGGGCGTCACTGAAGCTTTCTTT.

This chain's CDR3 is CASSFSATNEKLFF. The CDR3 DNA follows: TGTGCCAGCAGTTTCAGCGCAACTAATGAAAAACTGTTTTTT. The chain links TRBV28 to TRBJ1-4; no definite D call. Germline values: CDR1 MDHEN, CDR2 SYDVKM. The CDR3 sequence is 14 residues long. The V end was cut by 3 bases, the J end by 0 bases, with 5 bases between. Full variable domain (rest looked up from reference TRBV28 and TRBJ1-4): DVKVTQSSRYLVKRTGEKVFLECVQDMDHENMFWYRQDPGLGLRLIYFSYDVKMKEKGDIPEGYSVSREKKERFSLILESASTNQTSMYLCASSFSATNEKLFFGSGTQLSVL.

Here the CDR3 reads CASSPLGLPTGSNTEAFF. The CDR3 DNA sequence: TGTGCCAGCTCACCCTTGGGGCTACCGACAGGTTCGAACACTGAAGCTTTCTTT. The V gene is TRBV18, the J gene TRBJ1-1; D possibly corresponds to TRBD1 (6 bases). Germline V gene sequence: CDR1 KGHSH, CDR2 LQKENI. V lost 3 bases to trimming and J lost 1 base, with 21 bases between them. This CDR3 spans 18 amino acids.

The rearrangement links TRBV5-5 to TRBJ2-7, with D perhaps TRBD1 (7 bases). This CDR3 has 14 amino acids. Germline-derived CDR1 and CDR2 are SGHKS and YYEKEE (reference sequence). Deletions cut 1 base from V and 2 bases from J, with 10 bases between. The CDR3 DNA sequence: TGTGCCAGCAGCTTGCAGGGGGGAACCTACGAGCAGTACTTC. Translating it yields CASSLQGGTYEQYF.

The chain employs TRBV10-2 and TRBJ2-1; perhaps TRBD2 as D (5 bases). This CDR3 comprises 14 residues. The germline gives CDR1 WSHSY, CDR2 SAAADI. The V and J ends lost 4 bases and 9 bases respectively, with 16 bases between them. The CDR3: CASSVTRDTGEQFF. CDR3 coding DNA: TGCGCCAGCAGTGTAACTAGAGACACCGGTGAGCAGTTCTTC.

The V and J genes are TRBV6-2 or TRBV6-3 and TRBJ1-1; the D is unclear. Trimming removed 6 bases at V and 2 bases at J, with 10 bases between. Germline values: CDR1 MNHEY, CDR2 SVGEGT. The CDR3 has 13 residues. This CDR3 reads CASSHRENTEAFF. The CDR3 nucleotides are TGTGCCAGCAGCCACCGGGAAAACACTGAAGCTTTCTTT.

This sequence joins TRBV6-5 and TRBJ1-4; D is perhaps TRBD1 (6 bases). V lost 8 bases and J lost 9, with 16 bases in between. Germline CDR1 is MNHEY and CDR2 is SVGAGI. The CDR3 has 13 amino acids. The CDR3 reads CASGNRAYQKLFF. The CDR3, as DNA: TGTGCCAGCGGGAACAGGGCGTATCAAAAACTGTTTTTT.

CDR3 nucleotide sequence: TGTGCCAGCAGTTACCCTGATGTGGAGACTGGAAACACCATATATTTT. Protein product: CASSYPDVETGNTIYF. This chain connects TRBV6-2 or TRBV6-3 to TRBJ1-3; D gene unclear. This CDR3 contains 16 residues. CDR1 and CDR2 from the germline V gene are MNHEY and SVGEGT. V lost 2 bases and J lost 2, with 13 bases in between.

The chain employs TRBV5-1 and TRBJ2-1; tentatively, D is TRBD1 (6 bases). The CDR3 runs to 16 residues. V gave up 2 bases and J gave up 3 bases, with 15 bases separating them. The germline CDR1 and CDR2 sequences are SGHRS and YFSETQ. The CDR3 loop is CASSFRPGQNYNEQFF. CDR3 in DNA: TGCGCCAGCAGCTTCCGCCCAGGACAGAACTACAATGAGCAGTTCTTC.

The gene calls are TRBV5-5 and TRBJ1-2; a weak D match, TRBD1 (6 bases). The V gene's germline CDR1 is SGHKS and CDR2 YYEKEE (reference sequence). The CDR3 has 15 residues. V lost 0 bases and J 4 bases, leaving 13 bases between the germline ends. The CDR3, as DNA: TGTGCCAGCAGCTTGGGGGACATCCTGACCTATGGCTACACCTTC. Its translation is CASSLGDILTYGYTF.

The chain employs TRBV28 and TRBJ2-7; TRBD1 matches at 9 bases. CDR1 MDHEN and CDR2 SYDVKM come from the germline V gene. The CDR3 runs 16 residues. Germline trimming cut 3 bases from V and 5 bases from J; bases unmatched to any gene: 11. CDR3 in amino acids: CASSFGTGTGFDEQYF. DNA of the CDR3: TGTGCCAGCAGTTTCGGTACCGGGACAGGGTTCGACGAGCAGTACTTC.

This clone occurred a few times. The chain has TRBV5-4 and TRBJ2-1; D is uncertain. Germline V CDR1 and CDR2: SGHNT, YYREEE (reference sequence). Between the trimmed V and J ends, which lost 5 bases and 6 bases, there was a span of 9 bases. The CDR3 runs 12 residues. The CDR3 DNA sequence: TGTGCCAGCAGGATAGACACCAATGAGCAGTTCTTC. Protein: CASRIDTNEQFF.

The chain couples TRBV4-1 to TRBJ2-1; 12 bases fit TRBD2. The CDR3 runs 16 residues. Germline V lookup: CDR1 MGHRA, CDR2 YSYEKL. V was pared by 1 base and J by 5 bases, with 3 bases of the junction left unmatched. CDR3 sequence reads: CASSQVTSGGNNEQFF. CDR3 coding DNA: TGCGCCAGCAGCCAAGTAACTAGCGGGGGGAACAATGAGCAGTTCTTC.

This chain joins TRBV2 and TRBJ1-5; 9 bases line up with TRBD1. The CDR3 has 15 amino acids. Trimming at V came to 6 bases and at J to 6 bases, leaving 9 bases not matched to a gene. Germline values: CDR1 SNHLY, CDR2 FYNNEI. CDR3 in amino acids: CASRAGTGSPQPQHF. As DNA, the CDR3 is TGTGCCAGCAGAGCCGGGACAGGGTCCCCTCAGCCCCAGCATTTT.